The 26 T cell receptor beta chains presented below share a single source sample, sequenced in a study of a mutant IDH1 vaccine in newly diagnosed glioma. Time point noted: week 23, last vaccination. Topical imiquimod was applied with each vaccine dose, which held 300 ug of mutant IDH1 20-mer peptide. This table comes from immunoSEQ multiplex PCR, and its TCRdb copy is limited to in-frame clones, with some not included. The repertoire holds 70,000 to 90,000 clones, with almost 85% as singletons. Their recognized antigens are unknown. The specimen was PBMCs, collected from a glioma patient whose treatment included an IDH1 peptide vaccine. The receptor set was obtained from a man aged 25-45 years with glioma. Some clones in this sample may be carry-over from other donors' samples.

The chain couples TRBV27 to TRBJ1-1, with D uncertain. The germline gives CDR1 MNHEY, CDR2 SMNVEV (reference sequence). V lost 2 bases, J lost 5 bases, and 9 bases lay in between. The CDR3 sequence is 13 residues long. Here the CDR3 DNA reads TGTGCCAGCAGTTTAGGAGTGAGTACTGAAGCTTTCTTT. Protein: CASSLGVSTEAFF.

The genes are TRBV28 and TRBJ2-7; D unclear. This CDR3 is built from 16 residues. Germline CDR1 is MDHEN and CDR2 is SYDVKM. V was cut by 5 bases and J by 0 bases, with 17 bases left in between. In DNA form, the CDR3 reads TGTGCCAGCAGTGAATCGCGCTCTTATCTCTCCTACGAGCAGTACTTC. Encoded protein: CASSESRSYLSYEQYF.

CDR3 nucleotides: TGTGCCAGCAGCGTCGGTAGTCACGAGCAGTACTTC. Its translation is CASSVGSHEQYF. The chain is built from TRBV9 and TRBJ2-7; D ambiguous. CDR3 length: 12 amino acids. CDR1 SGDLS and CDR2 YYNGEE come from the germline V gene. Trimming stripped 2 bases from V and 5 bases from J, with 8 bases between. The entire variable domain, with the rest obtained from reference TRBV9 and TRBJ2-7, is as follows: DSGVTQTPKHLITATGQRVTLRCSPRSGDLSVYWYQQSLDQGLQFLIQYYNGEERAKGNILERFSAQQFPDLHSELNLSSLELGDSALYFCASSVGSHEQYFGPGTRLTVT.

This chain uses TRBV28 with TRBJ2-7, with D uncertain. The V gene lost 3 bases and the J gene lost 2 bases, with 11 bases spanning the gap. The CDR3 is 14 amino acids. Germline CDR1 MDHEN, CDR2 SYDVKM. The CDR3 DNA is TGTGCCAGCAGTTTTCCTTCAATTCCCTACGAGCAGTACTTC. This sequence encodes CASSFPSIPYEQYF.

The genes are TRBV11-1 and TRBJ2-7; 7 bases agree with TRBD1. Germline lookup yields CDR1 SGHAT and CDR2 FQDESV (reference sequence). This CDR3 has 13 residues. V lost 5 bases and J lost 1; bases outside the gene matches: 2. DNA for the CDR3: TGTGCCAGCAGCCTGGGACAGTCCTACGAGCAGTACTTC. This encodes CASSLGQSYEQYF. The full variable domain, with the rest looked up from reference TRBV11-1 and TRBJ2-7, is EAEVAQSPRYKITEKSQAVAFWCDPISGHATLYWYRQILGQGPELLVQFQDESVVDDSQLPKDRFSAERLKGVDSTLKIQPAELGDSAMYLCASSLGQSYEQYFGPGTRLTVT.

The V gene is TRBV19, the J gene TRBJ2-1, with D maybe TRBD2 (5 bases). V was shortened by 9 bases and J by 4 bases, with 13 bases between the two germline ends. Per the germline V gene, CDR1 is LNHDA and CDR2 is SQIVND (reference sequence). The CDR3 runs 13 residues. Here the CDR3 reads CASGETQYNEQFF. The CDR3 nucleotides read TGTGCCAGCGGGGAAACTCAATACAATGAGCAGTTCTTC. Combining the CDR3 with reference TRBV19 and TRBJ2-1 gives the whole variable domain DGGITQSPKYLFRKEGQNVTLSCEQNLNHDAMYWYRQDPGQGLRLIYYSQIVNDFQKGDIAEGYSVSREKKESFPLTVTSAQKNPTAFYLCASGETQYNEQFFGPGTRLTVL.

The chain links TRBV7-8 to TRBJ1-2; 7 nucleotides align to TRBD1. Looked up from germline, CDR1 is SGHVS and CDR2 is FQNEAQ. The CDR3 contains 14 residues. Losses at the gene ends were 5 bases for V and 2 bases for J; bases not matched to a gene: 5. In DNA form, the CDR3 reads TGTGCCAGCAGCACCAGGGGGGGAAACTATGGCTACACCTTC. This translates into CASSTRGGNYGYTF. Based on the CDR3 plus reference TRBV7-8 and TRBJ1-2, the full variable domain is GAGVSQSPRYKVAKRGQDVALRCDPISGHVSLFWYQQALGQGPEFLTYFQNEAQLDKSGLPSDRFFAERPEGSVSTLKIQRTQQEDSAVYLCASSTRGGNYGYTFGSGTRLTVV.

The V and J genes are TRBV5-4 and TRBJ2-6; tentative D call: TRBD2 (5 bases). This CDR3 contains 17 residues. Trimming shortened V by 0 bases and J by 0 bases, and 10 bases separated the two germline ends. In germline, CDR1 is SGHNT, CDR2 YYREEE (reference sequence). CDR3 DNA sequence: TGTGCCAGCAGCTTGGGGGTAGCGCACTCTGGGGCCAACGTCCTGACTTTC. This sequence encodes CASSLGVAHSGANVLTF.

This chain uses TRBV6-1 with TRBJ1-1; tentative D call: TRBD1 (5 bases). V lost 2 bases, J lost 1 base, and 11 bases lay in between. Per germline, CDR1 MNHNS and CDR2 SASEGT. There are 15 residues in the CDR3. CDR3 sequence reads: CASSEPGRRNTEAFF. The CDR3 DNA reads TGTGCCAGCAGTGAACCGGGACGGAGGAACACTGAAGCTTTCTTT.

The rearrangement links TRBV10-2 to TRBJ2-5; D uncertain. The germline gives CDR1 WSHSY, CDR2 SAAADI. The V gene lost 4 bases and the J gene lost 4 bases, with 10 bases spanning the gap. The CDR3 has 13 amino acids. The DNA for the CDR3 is TGCGCCAGCAGTGGGGTGAGGAGAGAGACCCAGTACTTC. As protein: CASSGVRRETQYF.

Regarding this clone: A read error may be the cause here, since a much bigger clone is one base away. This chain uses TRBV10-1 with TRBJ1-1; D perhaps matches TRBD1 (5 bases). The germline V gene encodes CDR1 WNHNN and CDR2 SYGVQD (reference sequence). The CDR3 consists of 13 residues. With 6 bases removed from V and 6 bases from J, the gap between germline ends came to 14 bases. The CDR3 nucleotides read TGCGCCAGCAGGGGACGGGGCAAGGCTGAAGCTTTCTTT. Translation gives CASRGRGKAEAFF.

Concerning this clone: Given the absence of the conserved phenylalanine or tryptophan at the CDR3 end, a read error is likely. DNA for the CDR3: TGCAGCGCTGGGGAACAGGGAGAAAAACTGTTTTTG. This gives the protein CSAGEQGEKLFL. This chain links TRBV29-1 with TRBJ1-4, with D possibly being TRBD1 (6 bases). Germline V gene lookup returns CDR1 SQVTM and CDR2 ANQGSEA. The CDR3 is 12 amino acids. Trimming left V 7 bases short and J 8 bases short, with 14 bases between.

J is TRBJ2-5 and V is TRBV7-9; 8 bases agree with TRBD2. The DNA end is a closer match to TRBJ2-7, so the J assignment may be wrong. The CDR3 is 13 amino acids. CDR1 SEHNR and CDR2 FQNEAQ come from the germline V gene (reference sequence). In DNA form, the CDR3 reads TGTGCCAGCAGCTTAGGGACTAGCTCCGAGCAGTACTTC. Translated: CASSLGTSSEQYF.

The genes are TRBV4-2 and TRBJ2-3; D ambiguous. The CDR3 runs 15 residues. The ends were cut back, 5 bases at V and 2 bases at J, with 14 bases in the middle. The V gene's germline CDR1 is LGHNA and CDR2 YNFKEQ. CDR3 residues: CASSSPSLNTDTQYF. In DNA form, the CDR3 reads TGTGCCAGCAGCTCCCCCAGTCTAAACACAGATACGCAGTATTTT.

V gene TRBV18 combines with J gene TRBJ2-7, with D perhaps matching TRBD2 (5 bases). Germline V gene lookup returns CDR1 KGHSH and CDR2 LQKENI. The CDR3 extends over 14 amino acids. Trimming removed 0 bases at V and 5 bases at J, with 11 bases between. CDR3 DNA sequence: TGTGCCAGCTCACCACCGGACTTTACGAACGAGCAGTACTTC. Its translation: CASSPPDFTNEQYF.

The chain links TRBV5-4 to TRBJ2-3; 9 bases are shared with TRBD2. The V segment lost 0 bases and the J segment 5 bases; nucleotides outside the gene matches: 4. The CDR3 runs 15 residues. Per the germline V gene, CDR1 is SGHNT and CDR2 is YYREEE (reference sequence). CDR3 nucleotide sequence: TGTGCCAGCAGCTTGGGCGGGGGGGCCCTAGATACGCAGTATTTT. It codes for CASSLGGGALDTQYF.

This chain's CDR3 is CASSSGHNYGYTF. Written as DNA, the CDR3 is TGTGCCAGCAGCTCGGGACATAACTATGGCTACACCTTC. The genes are TRBV11-1 and TRBJ1-2; D might be TRBD1 (6 bases). The V and J ends lost 4 bases and 1 base respectively, with 7 bases between them. The CDR3 has 13 amino acids. Germline CDR1 SGHAT, CDR2 FQDESV (reference sequence). Variable domain in full (rest from reference TRBV11-1 and TRBJ1-2): EAEVAQSPRYKITEKSQAVAFWCDPISGHATLYWYRQILGQGPELLVQFQDESVVDDSQLPKDRFSAERLKGVDSTLKIQPAELGDSAMYLCASSSGHNYGYTFGSGTRLTVV.

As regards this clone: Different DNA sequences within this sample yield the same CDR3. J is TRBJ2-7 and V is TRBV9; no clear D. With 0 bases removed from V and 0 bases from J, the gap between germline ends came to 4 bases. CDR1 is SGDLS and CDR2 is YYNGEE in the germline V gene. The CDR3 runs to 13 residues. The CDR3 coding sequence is TGTGCCAGCAGCGTAGGCAGCTCCTACGAGCAGTACTTC. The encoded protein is CASSVGSSYEQYF.

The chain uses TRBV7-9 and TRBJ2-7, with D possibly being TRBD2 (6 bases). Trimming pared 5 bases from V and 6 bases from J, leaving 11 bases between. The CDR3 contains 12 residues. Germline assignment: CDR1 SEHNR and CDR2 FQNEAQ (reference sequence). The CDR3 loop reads CASSESGPEQYF. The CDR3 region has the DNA TGTGCCAGCAGCGAGAGCGGGCCCGAGCAGTACTTC.

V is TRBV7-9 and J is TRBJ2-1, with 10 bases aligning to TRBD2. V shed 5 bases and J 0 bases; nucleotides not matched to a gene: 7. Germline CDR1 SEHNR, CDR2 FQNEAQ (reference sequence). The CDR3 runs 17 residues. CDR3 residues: CASSTSSSGGSYNEQFF. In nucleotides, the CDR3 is TGTGCCAGCAGCACCAGCTCTAGCGGGGGCTCCTACAATGAGCAGTTCTTC.

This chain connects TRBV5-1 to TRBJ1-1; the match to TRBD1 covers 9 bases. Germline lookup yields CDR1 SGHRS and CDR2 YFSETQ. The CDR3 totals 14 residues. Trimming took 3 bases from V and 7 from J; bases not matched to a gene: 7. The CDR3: CASSSQGAGIEAFF. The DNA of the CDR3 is TGCGCCAGCAGCTCACAGGGGGCCGGAATTGAAGCTTTCTTT.

CDR3 region: CASSLTGDEQYF. The CDR3 DNA sequence: TGTGCCAGCAGCCTTACAGGGGACGAGCAGTACTTC. The chain links TRBV9 to TRBJ2-7; 7 bases match TRBD1. Germline V gene sequence: CDR1 SGDLS, CDR2 YYNGEE. This CDR3 is 12 amino acids long. V was clipped by 4 bases and J by 5 bases; unmatched bases: 3.

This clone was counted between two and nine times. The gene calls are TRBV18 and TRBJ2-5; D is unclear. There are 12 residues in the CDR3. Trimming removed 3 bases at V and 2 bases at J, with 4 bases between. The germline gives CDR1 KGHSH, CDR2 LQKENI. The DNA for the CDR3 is TGTGCCAGCTCACCCCAGCAAGAGACCCAGTACTTC. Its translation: CASSPQQETQYF.

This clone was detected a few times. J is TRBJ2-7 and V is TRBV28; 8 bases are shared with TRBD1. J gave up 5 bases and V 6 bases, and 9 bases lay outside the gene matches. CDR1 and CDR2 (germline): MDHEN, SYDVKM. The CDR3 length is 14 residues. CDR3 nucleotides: TGTGCCAGCAGCCCCTCCCAGGGGGCCCACGAGCAGTACTTC. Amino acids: CASSPSQGAHEQYF.

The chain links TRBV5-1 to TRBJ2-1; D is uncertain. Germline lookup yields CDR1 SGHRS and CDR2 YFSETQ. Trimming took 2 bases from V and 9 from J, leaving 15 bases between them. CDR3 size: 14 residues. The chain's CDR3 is CASSFQWGGSEQFF. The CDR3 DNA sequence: TGCGCCAGCAGCTTCCAGTGGGGTGGGTCTGAGCAGTTCTTC.

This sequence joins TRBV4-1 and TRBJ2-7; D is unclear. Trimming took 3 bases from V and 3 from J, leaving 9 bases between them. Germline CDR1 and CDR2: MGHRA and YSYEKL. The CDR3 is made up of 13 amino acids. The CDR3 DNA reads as TGCGCCAGCAGCCAGCAATTCGGCTACGAGCAGTACTTC. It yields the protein CASSQQFGYEQYF.